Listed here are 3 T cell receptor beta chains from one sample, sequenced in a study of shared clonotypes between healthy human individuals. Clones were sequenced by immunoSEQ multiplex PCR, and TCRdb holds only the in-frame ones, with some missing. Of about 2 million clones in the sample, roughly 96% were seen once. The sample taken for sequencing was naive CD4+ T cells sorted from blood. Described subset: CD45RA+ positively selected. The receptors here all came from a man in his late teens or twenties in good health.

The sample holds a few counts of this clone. The CDR3 DNA is TGCGCCAGCAGTGAGAGTGTTTCGAAAGGCTACACCTTC. This codes for CASSESVSKGYTF. J is TRBJ1-2 and V is TRBV10-1, with unresolved D. This CDR3 has 13 residues. CDR1 and CDR2 from the germline V gene are WNHNN and SYGVQD (reference sequence). Trimming took off 2 bases at V and 8 bases at J, with 12 bases between the two ends.

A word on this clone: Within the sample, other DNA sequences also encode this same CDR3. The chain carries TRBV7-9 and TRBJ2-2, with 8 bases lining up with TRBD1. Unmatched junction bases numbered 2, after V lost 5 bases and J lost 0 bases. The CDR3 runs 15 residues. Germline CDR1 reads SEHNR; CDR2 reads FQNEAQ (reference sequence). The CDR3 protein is CASSRGQANTGELFF. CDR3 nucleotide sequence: TGTGCCAGCAGCCGGGGACAGGCGAACACCGGGGAGCTGTTTTTT.

The CDR3 reads CASSAPRGRHGDYEQYF. CDR3 nucleotides: TGTGCCAGCAGCGCCCCAAGAGGGCGACACGGGGACTACGAGCAGTACTTC. The V gene is TRBV11-2, the J gene TRBJ2-7, with D possibly matching TRBD2 (5 bases). Deletions cut 5 bases from V and 3 bases from J, with 23 bases between. The germline gives CDR1 SGHAT, CDR2 FQNNGV. This CDR3 contains 17 residues.